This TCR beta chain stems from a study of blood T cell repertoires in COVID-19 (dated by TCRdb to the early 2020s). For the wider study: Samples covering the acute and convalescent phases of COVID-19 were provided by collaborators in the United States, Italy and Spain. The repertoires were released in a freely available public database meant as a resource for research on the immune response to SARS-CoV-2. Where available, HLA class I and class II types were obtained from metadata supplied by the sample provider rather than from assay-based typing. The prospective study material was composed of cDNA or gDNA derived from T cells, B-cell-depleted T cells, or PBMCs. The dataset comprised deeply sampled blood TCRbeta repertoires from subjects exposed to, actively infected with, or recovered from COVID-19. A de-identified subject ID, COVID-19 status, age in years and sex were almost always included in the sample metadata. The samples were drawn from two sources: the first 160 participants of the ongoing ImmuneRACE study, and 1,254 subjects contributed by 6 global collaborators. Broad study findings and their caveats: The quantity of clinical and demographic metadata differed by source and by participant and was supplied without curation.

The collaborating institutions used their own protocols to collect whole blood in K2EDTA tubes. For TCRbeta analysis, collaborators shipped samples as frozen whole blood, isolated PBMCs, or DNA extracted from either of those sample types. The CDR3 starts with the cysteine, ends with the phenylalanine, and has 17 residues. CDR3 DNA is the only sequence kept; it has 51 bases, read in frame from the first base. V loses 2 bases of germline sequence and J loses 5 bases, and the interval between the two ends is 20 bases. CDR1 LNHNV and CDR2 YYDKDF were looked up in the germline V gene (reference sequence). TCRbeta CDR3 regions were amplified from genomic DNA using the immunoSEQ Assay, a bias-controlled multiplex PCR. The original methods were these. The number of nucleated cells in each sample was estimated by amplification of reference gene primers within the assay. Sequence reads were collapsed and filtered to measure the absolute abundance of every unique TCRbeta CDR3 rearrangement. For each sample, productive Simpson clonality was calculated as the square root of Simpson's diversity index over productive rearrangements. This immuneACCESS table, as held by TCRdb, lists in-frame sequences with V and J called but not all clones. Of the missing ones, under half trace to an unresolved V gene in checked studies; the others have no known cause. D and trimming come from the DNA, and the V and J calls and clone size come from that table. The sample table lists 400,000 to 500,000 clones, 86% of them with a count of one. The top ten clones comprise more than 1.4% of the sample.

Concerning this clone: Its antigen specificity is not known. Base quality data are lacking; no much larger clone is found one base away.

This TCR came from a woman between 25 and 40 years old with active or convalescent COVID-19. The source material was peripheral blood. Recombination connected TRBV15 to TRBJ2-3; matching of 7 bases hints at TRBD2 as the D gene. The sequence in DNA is TGTGCCACCAGCAGATCGGTCGTGGCGGGGGCGATAGATACGCAGTATTTT. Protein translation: CATSRSVVAGAIDTQYF. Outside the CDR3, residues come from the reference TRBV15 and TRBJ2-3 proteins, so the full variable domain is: DAMVIQNPRYQVTQFGKPVTLSCSQTLNHNVMYWYQQKSSQAPKLLFHYYDKDFNNEADTPDNFQSRRPNTSFCFLDIRSPGLGDTAMYLCATSRSVVAGAIDTQYFGPGTRLTVL.